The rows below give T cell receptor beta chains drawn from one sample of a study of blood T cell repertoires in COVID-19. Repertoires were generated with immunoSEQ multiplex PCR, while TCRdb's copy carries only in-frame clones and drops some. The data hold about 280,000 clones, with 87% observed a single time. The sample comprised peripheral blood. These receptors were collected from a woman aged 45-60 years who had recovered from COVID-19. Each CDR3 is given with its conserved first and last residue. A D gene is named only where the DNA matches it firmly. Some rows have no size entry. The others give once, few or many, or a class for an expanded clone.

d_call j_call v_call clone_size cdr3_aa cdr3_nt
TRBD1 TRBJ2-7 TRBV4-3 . CASSPNRQGQGYEQYF TGCGCCAGCAGCCCCAACCGACAGGGTCAAGGCTACGAGCAGTACTTC
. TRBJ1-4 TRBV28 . CASSPRQLNEKLFF TGTGCCAGCAGTCCACGACAGCTTAATGAAAAACTGTTTTTT
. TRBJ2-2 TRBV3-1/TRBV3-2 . CASSNYGELFF TGTGCCAGCAGTAATTACGGGGAGCTGTTTTTT
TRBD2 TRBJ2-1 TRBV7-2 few CASSFGLDLSNEQFF TGTGCCAGCAGCTTCGGACTAGATCTAAGCAATGAGCAGTTCTTC
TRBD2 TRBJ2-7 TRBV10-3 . CAIRGGLAGGEQYF TGTGCCATCAGGGGGGGACTAGCGGGAGGCGAGCAGTACTTC
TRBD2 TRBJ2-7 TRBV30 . CAWRRLAGSYEQYF TGTGCCTGGAGACGACTAGCGGGATCCTACGAGCAGTACTTC
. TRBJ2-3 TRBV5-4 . CASSSSPRADTQYF TGTGCCAGCAGCTCCTCCCCTCGGGCAGATACGCAGTATTTT
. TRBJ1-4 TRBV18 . CASSPTSGSTNEKLFF TGTGCCAGCTCACCGACTTCCGGGTCAACTAATGAAAAACTGTTTTTT
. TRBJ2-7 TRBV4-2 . CASSTRGEQYF TGTGCCAGCAGCACCCGGGGAGAGCAGTACTTC
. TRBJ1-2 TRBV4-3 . CASSQDTRGNYGYTF TGCGCCAGCAGCCAAGATACCAGGGGAAACTATGGCTACACCTTC
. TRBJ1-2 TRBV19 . CASSIQGFYGYTF TGTGCCAGTAGTATACAGGGGTTCTATGGCTACACCTTC
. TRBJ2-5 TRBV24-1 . CATSGRTIGETQYF TGTGCCACCAGTGGCCGGACAATAGGGGAGACCCAGTACTTC
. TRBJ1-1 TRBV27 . CASSLSGNGLLNTEAFF TGTGCCAGCAGTTTATCGGGAAATGGACTTTTGAACACTGAAGCTTTCTTT
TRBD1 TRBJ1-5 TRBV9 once CASSSTGGAGQPQHF TGTGCCAGCAGCTCAACAGGGGGCGCAGGGCAGCCCCAGCATTTT
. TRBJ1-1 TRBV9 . CASSVGPGLNTEAFF TGTGCCAGCAGCGTAGGTCCGGGATTGAACACTGAAGCTTTCTTT